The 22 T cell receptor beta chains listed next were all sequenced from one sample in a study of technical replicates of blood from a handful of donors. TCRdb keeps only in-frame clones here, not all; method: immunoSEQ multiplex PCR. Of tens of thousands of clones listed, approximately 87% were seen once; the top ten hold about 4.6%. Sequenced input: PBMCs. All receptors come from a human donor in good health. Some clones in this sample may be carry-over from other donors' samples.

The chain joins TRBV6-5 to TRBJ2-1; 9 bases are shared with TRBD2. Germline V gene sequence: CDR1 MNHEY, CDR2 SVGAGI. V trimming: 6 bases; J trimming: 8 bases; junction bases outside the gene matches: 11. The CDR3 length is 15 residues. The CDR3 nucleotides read TGTGCCAGCAGCCTTGCGGGGGGGGGCCAACATGAGCAGTTCTTC. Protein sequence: CASSLAGGGQHEQFF.

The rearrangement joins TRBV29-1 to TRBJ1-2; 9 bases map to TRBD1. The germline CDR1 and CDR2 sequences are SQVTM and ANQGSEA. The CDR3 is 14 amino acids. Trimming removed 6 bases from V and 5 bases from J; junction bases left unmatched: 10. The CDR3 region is CSVRTGVNLYGYTF. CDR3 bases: TGCAGCGTGAGGACAGGGGTTAATCTATATGGCTACACCTTC.

CDR3 loop: CASSRRTERQETQYF. The CDR3 nucleotides are TGTGCCAGCAGCCGAAGGACAGAGAGACAAGAGACCCAGTACTTC. The chain employs TRBV5-6 and TRBJ2-5, with D maybe TRBD1 (6 bases). V dropped 4 bases and J dropped 2 bases, with 15 bases sitting between them. Germline-derived CDR1 and CDR2 are SGHDT and YYEEEE. The CDR3 spans 15 residues.

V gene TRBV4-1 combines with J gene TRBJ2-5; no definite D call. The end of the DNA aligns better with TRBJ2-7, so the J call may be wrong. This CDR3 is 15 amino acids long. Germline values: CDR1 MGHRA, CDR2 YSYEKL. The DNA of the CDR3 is TGCGCCAGCAGCCAAGATCCCGGTACTGACTACGAGCAGTACTTC. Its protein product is CASSQDPGTDYEQYF.

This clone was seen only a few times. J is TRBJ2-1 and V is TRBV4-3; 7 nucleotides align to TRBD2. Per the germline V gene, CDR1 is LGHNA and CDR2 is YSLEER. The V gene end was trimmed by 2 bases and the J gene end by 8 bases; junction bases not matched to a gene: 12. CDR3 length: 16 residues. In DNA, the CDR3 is TGCGCCAGCAGCCAACAAAGGACTAGAGCCCAAGATGAGCAGTTCTTC. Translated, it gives CASSQQRTRAQDEQFF.

The CDR3 is CASSFREWEEQYF. The CDR3 DNA follows: TGTGCCAGCAGCTTTCGGGAGTGGGAAGAGCAGTACTTC. The chain carries TRBV7-7 and TRBJ2-7, with a weak D call TRBD2 (6 bases). Trimming stripped 3 bases from V and 7 bases from J, with 13 bases between. CDR3 length: 13 amino acids. Germline V gene lookup returns CDR1 SSHAT and CDR2 FNYEAQ (reference sequence).

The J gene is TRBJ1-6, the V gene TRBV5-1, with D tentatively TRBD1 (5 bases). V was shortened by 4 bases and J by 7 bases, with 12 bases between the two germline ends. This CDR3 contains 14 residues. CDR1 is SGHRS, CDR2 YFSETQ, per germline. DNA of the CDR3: TGCGCCAGCAGCAACGGACAAGCAAATTCACCCCTCCACTTT. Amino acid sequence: CASSNGQANSPLHF.

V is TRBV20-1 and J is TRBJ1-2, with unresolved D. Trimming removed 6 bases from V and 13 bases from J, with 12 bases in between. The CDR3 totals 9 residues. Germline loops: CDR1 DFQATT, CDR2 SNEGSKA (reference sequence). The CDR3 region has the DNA TGCAGTGCCCCCCGGGAAGGCACCTTC. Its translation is CSAPREGTF.

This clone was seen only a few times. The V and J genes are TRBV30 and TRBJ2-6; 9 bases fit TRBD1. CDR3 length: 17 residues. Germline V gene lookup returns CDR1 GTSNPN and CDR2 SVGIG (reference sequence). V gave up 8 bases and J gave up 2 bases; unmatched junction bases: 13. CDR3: CAGNRDRVRTGANVLTF. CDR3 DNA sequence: TGTGCCGGAAACCGGGACAGGGTAAGGACTGGGGCCAACGTCCTGACTTTC.

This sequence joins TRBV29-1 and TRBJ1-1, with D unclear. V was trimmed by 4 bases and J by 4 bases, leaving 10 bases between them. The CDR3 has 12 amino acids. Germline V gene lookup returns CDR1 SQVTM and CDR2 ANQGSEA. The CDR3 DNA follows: TGCAGCGTTGTGTGGGCGGGCACTGAAGCTTTCTTT. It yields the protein CSVVWAGTEAFF. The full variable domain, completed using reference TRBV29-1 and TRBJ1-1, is SAVISQKPSRDICQRGTSLTIQCQVDSQVTMMFWYRQQPGQSLTLIATANQGSEATYESGFVIDKFPISRPNLTFSTLTVSNMSPEDSSIYLCSVVWAGTEAFFGQGTRLTVV.

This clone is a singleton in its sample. CDR3 in DNA: TGCGCCAGCAGCTTCCTTCCCCCAGATACGCAGTATTTT. It translates to CASSFLPPDTQYF. The chain carries TRBV5-1 and TRBJ2-3, with no clear D. CDR1 and CDR2 from the germline V gene are SGHRS and YFSETQ. The CDR3 runs to 13 residues. Deletions cut 2 bases from V and 4 bases from J, with 8 bases between.

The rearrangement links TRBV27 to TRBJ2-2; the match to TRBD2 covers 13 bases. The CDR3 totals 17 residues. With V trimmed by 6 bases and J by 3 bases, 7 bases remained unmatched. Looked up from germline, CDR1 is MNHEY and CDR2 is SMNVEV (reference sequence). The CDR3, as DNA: TGTGCCAGCAGGCGTGGACTAGCGGGAGAACACACCGGGGAGCTGTTTTTT. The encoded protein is CASRRGLAGEHTGELFF.

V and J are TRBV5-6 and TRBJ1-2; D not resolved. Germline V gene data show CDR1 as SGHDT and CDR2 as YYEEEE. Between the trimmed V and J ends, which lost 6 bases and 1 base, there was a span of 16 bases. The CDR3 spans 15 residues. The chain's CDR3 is CASIAGGTDNYGYTF. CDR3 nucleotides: TGTGCCAGCATCGCGGGAGGCACTGATAACTATGGCTACACCTTC.

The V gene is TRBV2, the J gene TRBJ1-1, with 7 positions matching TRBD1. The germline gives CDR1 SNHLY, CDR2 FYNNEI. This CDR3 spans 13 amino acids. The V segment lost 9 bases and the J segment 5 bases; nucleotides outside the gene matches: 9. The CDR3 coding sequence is TGTGCCAGATCCAAACAGGGGAGGACTGAAGCTTTCTTT. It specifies CARSKQGRTEAFF.

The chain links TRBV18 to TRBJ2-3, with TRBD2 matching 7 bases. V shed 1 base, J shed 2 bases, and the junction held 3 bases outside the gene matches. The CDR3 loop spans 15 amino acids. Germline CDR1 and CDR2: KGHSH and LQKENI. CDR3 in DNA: TGTGCCAGCTCACCACAGCGGGGAATCACAGATACGCAGTATTTT. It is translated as CASSPQRGITDTQYF.

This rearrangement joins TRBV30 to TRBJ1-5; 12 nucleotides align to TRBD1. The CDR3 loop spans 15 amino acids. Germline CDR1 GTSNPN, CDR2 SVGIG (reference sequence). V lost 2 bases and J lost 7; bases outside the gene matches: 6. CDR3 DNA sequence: TGTGCCTGGAGTCTAGGTGGGACAGGGGGCCAGCCCCAGCATTTT. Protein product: CAWSLGGTGGQPQHF.

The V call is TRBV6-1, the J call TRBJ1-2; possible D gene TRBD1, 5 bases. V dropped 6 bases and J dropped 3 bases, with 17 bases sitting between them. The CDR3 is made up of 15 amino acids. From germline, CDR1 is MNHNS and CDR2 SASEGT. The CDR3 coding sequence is TGTGCCAGCAGACCCGGACAAACTCGATACTATGGCTACACCTTC. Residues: CASRPGQTRYYGYTF.

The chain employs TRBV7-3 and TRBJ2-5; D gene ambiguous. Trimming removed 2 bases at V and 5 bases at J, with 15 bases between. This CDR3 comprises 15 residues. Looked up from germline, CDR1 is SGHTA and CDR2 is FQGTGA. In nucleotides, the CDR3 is TGTGCCAGCAGCTTATTCGGTAACCCCGGGGAGACCCAGTACTTC. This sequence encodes CASSLFGNPGETQYF.

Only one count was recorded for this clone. The CDR3: CATSVRGNQPQHF. The CDR3 region has the DNA TGTGCCACCTCCGTTCGCGGCAATCAGCCCCAGCATTTT. The chain recombines TRBV6-6 with TRBJ1-5; D gene unclear. Trimming shortened V by 10 bases and J by 2 bases, and 12 bases separated the two germline ends. In germline, CDR1 is MNHNY, CDR2 SVGAGI (reference sequence). This CDR3 has 13 amino acids.

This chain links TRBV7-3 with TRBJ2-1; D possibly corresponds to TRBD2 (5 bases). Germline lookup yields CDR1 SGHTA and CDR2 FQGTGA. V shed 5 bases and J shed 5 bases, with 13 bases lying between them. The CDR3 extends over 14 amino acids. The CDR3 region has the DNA TGTGCCAGCAGCCAATCCCACGGGAACAATGAGCAGTTCTTC. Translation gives CASSQSHGNNEQFF.

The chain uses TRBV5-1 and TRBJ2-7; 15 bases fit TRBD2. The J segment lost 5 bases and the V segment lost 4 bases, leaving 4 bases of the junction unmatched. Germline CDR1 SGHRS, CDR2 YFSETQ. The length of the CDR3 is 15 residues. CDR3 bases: TGCGCCAGCAGCCCCGGACTAGCGGGAGGGGACGAGCAGTACTTC. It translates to CASSPGLAGGDEQYF.

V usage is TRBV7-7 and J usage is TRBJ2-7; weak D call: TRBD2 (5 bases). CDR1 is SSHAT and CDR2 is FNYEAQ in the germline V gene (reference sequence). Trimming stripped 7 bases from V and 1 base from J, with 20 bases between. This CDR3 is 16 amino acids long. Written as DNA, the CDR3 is TGTGCCAGCAAGGTCGGATGGGAGAAAGATTCCTACGAGCAGTACTTC. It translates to CASKVGWEKDSYEQYF.